Listed here are 15 T cell receptor beta chains from one sample, sequenced in a study of OX40 agonist ivuxolimab in advanced cancers. The protocol used for the library was the immunoSEQ multiplex PCR assay. In its TCRdb copy, this immuneACCESS table keeps in-frame sequences only and misses some clones. Where compared with another copy, unresolved V genes explain less than half of these, and the others have no known cause. The sample records almost 70,000 clones, roughly 88% of which are singletons. Around 8.2% of the sample comes from the top ten. The source material was CD4+ or CD8+ T cells sorted from blood, sampled in a trial of the OX40 agonist ivuxolimab. These receptors were collected from an adult with an advanced solid tumor such as melanoma, head and neck, liver or kidney cancer.

The CDR3 nucleotides are TGTGCCGGACATCGGGGTGATAACGAGCAGTACTTC. Amino acid sequence: CAGHRGDNEQYF. V usage is TRBV30 and J usage is TRBJ2-7, with D tentatively TRBD1 or TRBD2 (5 bases each). Germline assignment: CDR1 GTSNPN and CDR2 SVGIG (reference sequence). Trimming took off 8 bases at V and 5 bases at J, with 16 bases between the two ends. CDR3 length: 12 amino acids.

The rearrangement links TRBV7-9 to TRBJ2-7; TRBD1 agrees at 7 bases. Trimming at V came to 4 bases and at J to 7 bases, leaving 13 bases not matched to a gene. The CDR3 is 15 residues long. CDR1 is SEHNR and CDR2 is FQNEAQ in the germline V gene (reference sequence). The CDR3: CASSSWTGGVNEQYF. The CDR3 bases are TGTGCCAGCAGCTCTTGGACAGGTGGTGTGAATGAGCAGTACTTC.

This clone occurred a few times. V is TRBV7-2 and J is TRBJ2-7, with a weak D call TRBD2 (6 bases). This CDR3 contains 16 residues. Trimming removed 5 bases from V and 1 base from J, with 18 bases in between. Germline values: CDR1 SGHTA, CDR2 FQGNSA. In nucleotides, the CDR3 is TGTGCCAGCAGCCCTGGCATCGCGGGGCCATCCTACGAGCAGTACTTC. Residues: CASSPGIAGPSYEQYF.

The V call is TRBV6-6, the J call TRBJ1-1; TRBD1 is a possible D gene (5 bases). CDR1 MNHNY and CDR2 SVGAGI come from the germline V gene (reference sequence). This CDR3 has 13 amino acids. The V end was cut by 5 bases, the J end by 5 bases, with 12 bases between. The CDR3 nucleotides are TGTGCCAGCAGTCCCAGACAGAGTACTGAAGCTTTCTTT. Protein sequence: CASSPRQSTEAFF.

The chain uses TRBV18 and TRBJ1-3, with D tentatively TRBD1 (5 bases). Germline loops: CDR1 KGHSH, CDR2 LQKENI. Trimming shortened V by 6 bases and J by 4 bases, and 13 bases separated the two germline ends. The CDR3 sequence is 14 residues long. CDR3 DNA: TGTGCCAGCTCCCCAGGGACGTACGGAAACACCATATATTTT. Encoded protein: CASSPGTYGNTIYF.

This chain uses TRBV5-4 with TRBJ1-5; D is ambiguous. The V end lost 0 bases, the J end lost 9 bases, and 10 bases lay between the germline ends. Per germline, CDR1 SGHNT and CDR2 YYREEE (reference sequence). This CDR3 spans 13 amino acids. The CDR3, as DNA: TGTGCCAGCAGCTTGGACGGTGCGGGGCCCCAGCATTTT. This gives the protein CASSLDGAGPQHF.

This sequence joins TRBV6-5 and TRBJ2-1; 9 positions match TRBD1. The CDR3 contains 14 residues. Looked up from germline, CDR1 is MNHEY and CDR2 is SVGAGI. V shed 4 bases, J shed 8 bases, and the junction held 6 bases outside the gene matches. The CDR3 DNA follows: TGTGCCAGCAGTTCAGGGACAGGGAAATATGAGCAGTTCTTC. Translated, it gives CASSSGTGKYEQFF.

J is TRBJ2-7 and V is TRBV5-6; a possible D gene is TRBD1 (5 bases). The germline CDR1 and CDR2 sequences are SGHDT and YYEEEE. The CDR3 length is 13 residues. V was clipped by 3 bases and J by 2 bases, with 9 bases between them. In nucleotides, the CDR3 is TGTGCCAGCAGCTCCAGGGTCACCTACGAGCAGTACTTC. Protein sequence: CASSSRVTYEQYF.

Only one count was recorded for this clone. The chain employs TRBV2 and TRBJ1-1, with a weak D call TRBD1 (5 bases). Germline V gives CDR1 SNHLY, CDR2 FYNNEI. Trimming removed 6 bases at V and 4 bases at J, with 12 bases between. The CDR3 loop spans 13 amino acids. CDR3 loop: CASRGEGITEAFF. In nucleotides, the CDR3 is TGTGCCAGCAGGGGGGAGGGTATCACTGAAGCTTTCTTT.

This chain links TRBV7-2 with TRBJ2-5; no definite D call. Germline values: CDR1 SGHTA, CDR2 FQGNSA. The CDR3 consists of 14 residues. Deletions cut 2 bases from V and 5 bases from J, with 12 bases between. The CDR3: CASSLMGSRETQYF. CDR3 bases: TGTGCCAGCAGCTTAATGGGTAGCAGGGAGACCCAGTACTTC.

The J gene is TRBJ2-5, the V gene TRBV5-6; no definite D call. The CDR3 loop spans 14 amino acids. Germline values: CDR1 SGHDT, CDR2 YYEEEE. V gave up 0 bases and J gave up 5 bases, with 11 bases separating them. CDR3 loop: CASSLGVKFETQYF. The CDR3 DNA reads TGTGCCAGCAGCTTGGGCGTTAAGTTCGAGACCCAGTACTTC.

The V gene is TRBV5-1, the J gene TRBJ1-2, with 8 bases aligning to TRBD1. The V gene end was trimmed by 0 bases and the J gene end by 4 bases; junction bases not matched to a gene: 5. Per the germline V gene, CDR1 is SGHRS and CDR2 is YFSETQ. The CDR3 has 15 residues. The CDR3 nucleotides are TGCGCCAGCAGCTTGGGACAGGGGATATCCTATGGCTACACCTTC. Its translation is CASSLGQGISYGYTF.

J is TRBJ2-5 and V is TRBV2, with 9 bases aligning to TRBD1. Per the germline V gene, CDR1 is SNHLY and CDR2 is FYNNEI. The CDR3 is 14 amino acids. Trimming cost V 6 bases and J 7 bases; bases outside gene matches: 9. Here the CDR3 reads CASSLQGAEGTQYF. The CDR3 DNA sequence: TGTGCCAGCAGCTTACAGGGGGCTGAAGGGACCCAGTACTTC.

The chain combines TRBV4-1 with TRBJ2-2; unclear D gene. Germline V gives CDR1 MGHRA, CDR2 YSYEKL. The CDR3 is 15 residues long. With 9 bases removed from V and 0 bases from J, the gap between germline ends came to 14 bases. In DNA form, the CDR3 reads TGCGCCAGTTCCGCTCATGGGTCGAACACCGGGGAGCTGTTTTTT. Its protein product is CASSAHGSNTGELFF.

The rearrangement links TRBV6-5 to TRBJ2-5, with a possible D match to TRBD1 (5 bases). Germline loops: CDR1 MNHEY, CDR2 SVGAGI. The CDR3 sequence is 15 residues long. The V and J ends lost 6 bases and 2 bases respectively, with 16 bases between them. DNA for the CDR3: TGTGCCAGCAGCTCCGACAGACCGCCGCAAGAGACCCAGTACTTC. Translation: CASSSDRPPQETQYF.